This record covers a single T cell receptor beta chain. Its antigen is as yet unknown. This sample was included in a study of blood T cells in healthy people across ages. Overall study findings and caveats: Diversity estimates drawn from one million T cells were deemed underestimates.

Using a J-beta primer mix together with a sample-barcoded 5' primer, a second PCR was run for roughly 7 to 11 cycles. TCRdb fed the 5' RACE reads into MiXCR, producing one record per CDR3 protein. The sample includes 550,000 to 700,000 distinct CDR3 sequences, roughly 29% of them seen just once. The germline CDR1 and CDR2 sequences are DFQATT and SNEGSKA (reference sequence). V lost 3 bases and J lost 6, with 14 bases in between. CDR3 size: 13 residues. This sequence originates from a woman in her 70s in good health. The chain combines TRBV20-1 with TRBJ1-2; D is unresolved. The sequenced sample was blood. The CDR3 sequence: CSARDGFVHGYTF. The CDR3 DNA follows: TGCAGTGCTAGGGACGGATTCGTGCATGGCTACACCTTC.